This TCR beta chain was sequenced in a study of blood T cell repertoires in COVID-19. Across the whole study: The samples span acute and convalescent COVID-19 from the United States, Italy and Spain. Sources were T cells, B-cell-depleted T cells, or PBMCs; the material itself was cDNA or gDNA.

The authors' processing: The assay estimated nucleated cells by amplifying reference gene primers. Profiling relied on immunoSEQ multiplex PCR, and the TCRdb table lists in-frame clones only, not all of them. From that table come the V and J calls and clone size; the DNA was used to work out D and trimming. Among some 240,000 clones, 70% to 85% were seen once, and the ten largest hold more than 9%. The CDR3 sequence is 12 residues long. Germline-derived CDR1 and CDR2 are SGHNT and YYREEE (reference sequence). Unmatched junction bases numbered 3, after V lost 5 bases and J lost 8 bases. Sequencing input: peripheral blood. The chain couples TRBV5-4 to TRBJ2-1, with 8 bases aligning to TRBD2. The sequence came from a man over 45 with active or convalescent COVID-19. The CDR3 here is CASSSSGYEQFF. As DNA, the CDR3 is TGTGCCAGCAGTTCTAGCGGGTATGAGCAGTTCTTC.